One and the same sample provided the 25 T cell receptor beta chains below, sequenced in a study of T cells in Graves' hyperthyroidism and ophthalmopathy. Amplified TCR beta CDR3 regions came from RNA transcripts. A set of HTBI primers served as the primers for a first-round RT-PCR of the TCR CDR3. From the multiplex PCR reads, TCRdb called clonotypes with MiXCR, one entry per CDR3 protein. This sample has hundreds of thousands of distinct CDR3 sequences, with roughly 15% found just once. Sequenced material: blood. The receptors come from a woman aged 18-29 years with Graves' ophthalmopathy.

This clonotype occurred many times. This chain joins TRBV9 and TRBJ2-2, with 7 bases fitting TRBD2. Per the germline V gene, CDR1 is SGDLS and CDR2 is YYNGEE. The ends lost 3 bases at V and 7 bases at J; junction bases unmatched: 12. CDR3 length: 16 amino acids. CDR3 amino acids: CASSEGEGTNLGELFF. CDR3 coding DNA: TGTGCCAGCAGCGAGGGAGAAGGGACTAATCTCGGGGAGCTGTTTTTT.

The chain joins TRBV4-1 to TRBJ1-3; D gene ambiguous. The germline V and J ends were trimmed by 2 bases and 2 bases, with 16 bases remaining between them. CDR3 length: 17 residues. Germline-derived CDR1 and CDR2 are MGHRA and YSYEKL. The CDR3 DNA reads TGCGCCAGCAGCCAATGGGCTTCGGGCCTAGCTGGAAACACCATATATTTT. It is translated as CASSQWASGLAGNTIYF.

Concerning this clonotype itself: A much larger clone differs from this one at a single base, so this may be a read error. In this CDR3 the conserved last residue, phenylalanine or tryptophan, is missing, so a read error is likely. This rearrangement joins TRBV18 to TRBJ2-1; no clear D. This CDR3 is 15 amino acids long. Germline CDR1 is KGHSH and CDR2 is LQKENI. The V gene lost 6 bases and the J gene lost 0 bases, with 12 bases spanning the gap. In nucleotides, the CDR3 is TGTGCCAGCTCGCCCGCCGATGGCTCCTACAATGAGCAGTTCTCC. Encoded protein: CASSPADGSYNEQFS.

This clonotype was counted at least ten times. The chain employs TRBV10-2 and TRBJ2-1; 9 bases match TRBD1. Germline-derived CDR1 and CDR2 are WSHSY and SAAADI. This CDR3 comprises 16 residues. With V trimmed by 6 bases and J by 4 bases, 10 bases remained unmatched. For the CDR3, the DNA is TGCGCCAGCAGCCGTAGGACAGGGGTTACGTACAATGAGCAGTTCTTC. Protein: CASSRRTGVTYNEQFF.

This clonotype was recorded many times. In DNA form, the CDR3 reads TGTGCCAGCAGTTCTCTCGGGACAGGGGGCGACAATCAGCCCCAGCATTTT. Its translation: CASSSLGTGGDNQPQHF. The genes are TRBV28 and TRBJ1-5, with 12 bases matching TRBD1. There are 17 residues in the CDR3. V dropped 4 bases and J dropped 3; count of bases not matched to a gene: 7. CDR1 MDHEN and CDR2 SYDVKM come from the germline V gene. The complete variable domain, with remaining parts taken from reference TRBV28 and TRBJ1-5, reads DVKVTQSSRYLVKRTGEKVFLECVQDMDHENMFWYRQDPGLGLRLIYFSYDVKMKEKGDIPEGYSVSREKKERFSLILESASTNQTSMYLCASSSLGTGGDNQPQHFGDGTRLSIL.

There are a few counts of this clonotype. The chain is built from TRBV4-2 and TRBJ2-3, with TRBD1 matching 11 bases. Germline lookup yields CDR1 LGHNA and CDR2 YNFKEQ. The CDR3 runs 16 residues. V trimming: 4 bases; J trimming: 2 bases; junction bases outside the gene matches: 5. The CDR3 sequence: CASSPRDRGNTDTQYF. The CDR3, as DNA: TGTGCCAGCAGCCCCCGGGACAGGGGGAACACAGATACGCAGTATTTT.

This clonotype was observed a few times. This rearrangement joins TRBV11-2 to TRBJ1-2; D gene uncertain. This CDR3 spans 16 amino acids. Germline values: CDR1 SGHAT, CDR2 FQNNGV. Trimming cost V 3 bases and J 5 bases, with 19 bases left between them. The CDR3 reads CASSFGPIVDEYGYTF. In DNA, the CDR3 is TGTGCCAGCAGCTTTGGTCCCATAGTTGACGAATATGGCTACACCTTC.

This clonotype was seen only a few times. V usage is TRBV15 and J usage is TRBJ2-3; D remains unclear. V was pared by 4 bases and J by 1 base, with 9 bases between. The CDR3 covers 14 residues. Per the germline V gene, CDR1 is LNHNV and CDR2 is YYDKDF (reference sequence). The CDR3 DNA reads as TGTGCCACCAGCAAAGTAGCCCGCACAGATACGCAGTATTTT. This sequence encodes CATSKVARTDTQYF.

In this sample, this clonotype turned up many times. The V and J genes are TRBV9 and TRBJ2-7; 10 bases agree with TRBD2. V shed 0 bases and J 4 bases; nucleotides not matched to a gene: 7. The CDR3 contains 16 residues. Per the germline V gene, CDR1 is SGDLS and CDR2 is YYNGEE. CDR3 amino acids: CASSVDGLAGVYEQYF. The CDR3 DNA reads as TGTGCCAGCAGCGTAGACGGGCTAGCGGGAGTGTACGAGCAGTACTTC.

With regard to this clonotype: A much more abundant neighbour one base away suggests this may be a read error. This rearrangement joins TRBV7-2 to TRBJ2-3; D gene unclear. This CDR3 spans 14 amino acids. Per germline, CDR1 SGHTA and CDR2 FQGNSA. The V end lost 1 base, the J end lost 4 bases, and 9 bases lay between the germline ends. The CDR3 loop is CASSLVLVSDTQYF. CDR3 nucleotides: TGTGCCAGCAGCTTAGTCCTAGTGTCAGATACGCAGTATTTT.

This clonotype was recorded at least ten times. This rearrangement joins TRBV4-1 to TRBJ1-5; D remains unclear. V lost 3 bases to trimming and J lost 7 bases, with 13 bases between them. Germline V lookup: CDR1 MGHRA, CDR2 YSYEKL. CDR3 length: 14 amino acids. CDR3 amino acids: CASSHFGSGQPQHF. The CDR3 DNA follows: TGCGCCAGCAGCCACTTTGGGTCCGGACAGCCCCAGCATTTT.

In the case of this clonotype: This may stem from a read error, because a much larger clone lies one nucleotide away. This likely comes from a read error, as the CDR3 has no conserved phenylalanine or tryptophan at its end. V and J are TRBV20-1 and TRBJ1-1; D is unresolved. Trimming took 3 bases from V and 1 from J, leaving 12 bases between them. This CDR3 has 14 residues. Per germline, CDR1 DFQATT and CDR2 SNEGSKA (reference sequence). The CDR3 sequence is CSASPGRTNTEAFL. CDR3 in DNA: TGCAGTGCTAGTCCTGGGCGGACGAACACTGAAGCTTTCCTT.

This clonotype was seen many times. The rearrangement joins TRBV20-1 to TRBJ2-1, with 11 bases aligning to TRBD2. The length of the CDR3 is 19 residues. CDR1 and CDR2 from the germline V gene are DFQATT and SNEGSKA (reference sequence). The V segment lost 1 base and the J segment 7 bases; nucleotides outside the gene matches: 18. The CDR3 nucleotides are TGCAGTGCTAGAGCTATAGCGGGAGGGCCTTTCATCGCTAGGAATGAGCAGTTCTTC. Translated, it gives CSARAIAGGPFIARNEQFF.

The sample holds many counts of this clonotype. J is TRBJ2-5 and V is TRBV3-1; 11 bases are a match to TRBD2. With 2 bases clipped from V and 5 bases from J, the junction kept 4 bases outside the gene matches. The CDR3 spans 15 residues. CDR1 is LGHDT, CDR2 YNNKEL, per germline (reference sequence). The CDR3 region is CASSQLAGGGETQYF. The CDR3 DNA reads as TGTGCCAGCAGCCAACTAGCGGGAGGAGGCGAGACCCAGTACTTC.

Only a few counts were recorded for this clonotype. This chain connects TRBV7-3 to TRBJ2-7, with 11 bases identical to TRBD2. CDR3 length: 15 amino acids. The V and J ends lost 4 bases and 4 bases, in that order; junction bases with no gene match: 6. CDR1 is SGHTA, CDR2 FQGTGA, per germline. CDR3 sequence: CASSYASGGRYEQYF. The CDR3 DNA is TGTGCCAGCAGCTACGCTAGCGGGGGGCGATACGAGCAGTACTTC.

In this sample, this clonotype turned up many times. This chain joins TRBV28 and TRBJ1-2; 9 nucleotides match TRBD1. Germline trimming cut 2 bases from V and 5 bases from J; bases unmatched to any gene: 6. This CDR3 contains 15 residues. Germline CDR1 and CDR2: MDHEN and SYDVKM. For the CDR3, the DNA is TGTGCCAGCAGTTTACCCACCGGGACAGGGTATGGCTACACCTTC. This codes for CASSLPTGTGYGYTF.

This clonotype was found many times. J is TRBJ1-1 and V is TRBV7-9, with D unclear. CDR3 size: 14 residues. V gave up 3 bases and J gave up 0 bases, with 8 bases separating them. Germline assignment: CDR1 SEHNR and CDR2 FQNEAQ (reference sequence). CDR3: CASSFASLNTEAFF. The CDR3 DNA is TGTGCCAGCAGCTTTGCCAGTTTGAACACTGAAGCTTTCTTT.

This clonotype was seen a handful of times. The rearrangement joins TRBV7-3 to TRBJ2-1, with 15 nucleotides matching TRBD2. Germline V gene data show CDR1 as SGHTA and CDR2 as FQGTGA. J gave up 9 bases and V 4 bases, and 10 bases lay outside the gene matches. The length of the CDR3 is 17 residues. The CDR3 sequence: CASSSRTSGGAPREQFF. CDR3 coding DNA: TGTGCCAGCAGCTCTCGGACTAGCGGGGGGGCCCCCCGTGAGCAGTTCTTC.

The V call is TRBV12-3 or TRBV12-4, the J call TRBJ2-1; 14 bases align to TRBD2. The CDR3 length is 21 residues. With V trimmed by 6 bases and J by 0 bases, 16 bases remained unmatched. The CDR3 nucleotides are TGTGCCAGCAGAGAGCCGGGACTAGCGGGAGTTCTAATGGTCTCCTACAATGAGCAGTTCTTC. Amino acids: CASREPGLAGVLMVSYNEQFF.

This clonotype showed up many times. The rearrangement uses TRBV5-5 and TRBJ1-2, with 10 bases matching TRBD1. The CDR3 loop spans 17 amino acids. Trimming at V came to 0 bases and at J to 3 bases, leaving 8 bases not matched to a gene. Germline CDR1 is SGHKS and CDR2 is YYEKEE (reference sequence). The CDR3 protein is CASSLAQPTGGDYGYTF. The DNA for the CDR3 is TGTGCCAGCAGCTTGGCCCAACCGACAGGGGGCGACTATGGCTACACCTTC.

The chain carries TRBV11-2 and TRBJ1-2, with D possibly matching TRBD1 (5 bases). Germline V CDR1 and CDR2: SGHAT, FQNNGV. Trimming took 0 bases from V and 8 from J, leaving 10 bases between them. The CDR3 sequence is 13 residues long. CDR3 in amino acids: CASSLDRANGYTF. The CDR3 bases are TGTGCCAGCAGCTTAGACAGGGCTAACGGCTACACCTTC. Looking up the rest from reference TRBV11-2 and TRBJ1-2 gives the full variable domain: EAGVAQSPRYKIIEKRQSVAFWCNPISGHATLYWYQQILGQGPKLLIQFQNNGVVDDSQLPKDRFSAERLKGVDSTLKIQPAKLEDSAVYLCASSLDRANGYTFGSGTRLTVV.

This clonotype occurred many times. This rearrangement joins TRBV12-3 or TRBV12-4 to TRBJ2-1, with 13 bases that match TRBD2. V lost 5 bases, J lost 6 bases, and 7 bases stayed unmatched. The CDR3 totals 16 residues. This chain's CDR3 is CASSPRTSGGVNEQFF. The CDR3 DNA follows: TGTGCCAGCAGTCCGCGGACTAGCGGGGGAGTCAATGAGCAGTTCTTC.

This clonotype appeared many times. V is TRBV5-1 and J is TRBJ1-5; 9 nucleotides line up with TRBD1. The CDR3 is 19 amino acids. Germline CDR1 is SGHRS and CDR2 is YFSETQ. The V segment lost 5 bases and the J segment 1 base; nucleotides outside the gene matches: 16. The CDR3 spells CASSPGSPGQGSSNQPQHF. In nucleotides, the CDR3 is TGCGCCAGCAGTCCTGGGTCCCCAGGACAGGGGTCGAGCAATCAGCCCCAGCATTTT.

This clonotype was picked up many times. The J gene is TRBJ1-1, the V gene TRBV20-1, with D unclear. Germline V gives CDR1 DFQATT, CDR2 SNEGSKA (reference sequence). V was shortened by 1 base and J by 1 base, with 10 bases between the two germline ends. CDR3 length: 14 residues. For the CDR3, the DNA is TGCAGTGCTAGAGGAGTACAAAAGAACACTGAAGCTTTCTTT. The encoded protein is CSARGVQKNTEAFF.

There are many counts of this clonotype. This chain links TRBV14 with TRBJ1-5, with no clear D. The CDR3 length is 12 residues. CDR1 and CDR2 (germline): SGHDN, FVKESK. V was cut by 4 bases and J by 6 bases, with 7 bases left in between. The CDR3: CASSLGSQPQHF. The CDR3, as DNA: TGTGCCAGCAGCCTTGGTTCTCAGCCCCAGCATTTT.